This is a list of T cell receptor beta chains from one sample in a study of TIL therapy for anti-PD-1-resistant metastatic lung cancer. Generated by immunoSEQ multiplex PCR, the TCRdb table keeps only in-frame clones and is missing some. The sample records about 50,000 clones, around 64% being singletons. Source: tumor tissue, taken at baseline. The receptor set was obtained from a person between 25 and 80 years old with non-small cell lung cancer. Each CDR3 is given with its conserved first and last residue. Fields, in order: D gene, clone size, J gene, V gene, CDR3 protein, CDR3 DNA. D genes are given only for firm matches. Part of the rows lack a size; the others show once, few, many or a class for expanded clones.

>TRBD1|-|TRBJ1-1|TRBV7-9
CASGTGGPMQNTEAFF
TGTGCCAGCGGGACAGGGGGCCCGATGCAGAACACTGAAGCTTTCTTT
>-|-|TRBJ2-3|TRBV7-9
CASTLGGAYTDTQYF
TGTGCCAGCACCCTGGGGGGGGCCTACACAGATACGCAGTATTTT
>TRBD2|-|TRBJ2-3|TRBV7-9
CASSFLAGGSTFTDTQYF
TGTGCCAGCAGCTTCCTAGCGGGGGGCTCCACTTTCACAGATACGCAGTATTTT
>-|-|TRBJ2-4|TRBV9
CASSVASFKGDIQYF
TGTGCCAGCAGCGTAGCGTCCTTCAAAGGGGACATTCAGTACTTC
>-|-|TRBJ1-1|TRBV25-1
CASRQPPENTEAFF
TGTGCCAGCAGACAACCCCCAGAGAACACTGAAGCTTTCTTT
>-|-|TRBJ1-1|TRBV9
CASSVDGWGETEAFF
TGTGCCAGCAGCGTGGACGGCTGGGGTGAAACTGAAGCTTTCTTT
>-|-|TRBJ2-2|TRBV19
CASSAVGREGELFF
TGTGCCAGTAGTGCGGTGGGACGTGAAGGGGAGCTGTTTTTT
>-|-|TRBJ1-1|TRBV30
CAWSRRAGNTEAFF
-
>-|-|TRBJ1-1|TRBV6-6
CASSYDRSGSPEAFF
TGTGCCAGCAGTTACGACCGTTCCGGGAGTCCTGAAGCTTTCTTT
>TRBD1|-|TRBJ2-7|TRBV19
CASRKDRGAYEQYF
TGTGCCAGTAGGAAGGACAGGGGTGCCTACGAGCAGTACTTC
>-|many|TRBJ1-2|TRBV10-3
CAISESTLNYGYTF
TGTGCCATCAGTGAGTCCACACTTAACTATGGCTACACCTTC
>-|-|TRBJ2-5|TRBV18
CASSRLGRTHYQETQYF
TGTGCCAGCTCACGCTTGGGGCGAACCCATTACCAAGAGACCCAGTACTTC
>TRBD2|many|TRBJ2-2|TRBV6-1
CASSESAGGPGELFF
TGTGCCAGCAGTGAAAGTGCGGGAGGGCCCGGGGAGCTGTTTTTT
>-|many|TRBJ1-4|TRBV30
CAWMAGEKLFF
TGTGCCTGGATGGCGGGAGAAAAACTGTTTTTT
>-|-|TRBJ1-1|TRBV7-9
CASSLAGTDWSEAFF
TGTGCCAGCAGCTTAGCGGGGACCGATTGGTCTGAAGCTTTCTTT
>TRBD1|-|TRBJ2-1|TRBV5-1
CASTLGTGYNEQFF
TGCGCCAGCACCCTCGGGACAGGGTACAATGAGCAGTTCTTC
>-|-|TRBJ1-1|TRBV2
CASRVYGAEAFF
TGTGCCAGCAGGGTTTACGGGGCTGAAGCTTTCTTT
>-|-|TRBJ1-5|TRBV7-8
CASSLRGLGRMTGNQPQHF
TGTGCCAGCAGCTTAAGAGGGTTGGGACGAATGACCGGTAATCAGCCCCAGCATTTT